This entry describes one T cell receptor (beta chain). Its antigen remains undetermined. One base away there is no much larger clone; base qualities are not given. Ophthalmopathy patients had moderately to severely active disease, Clinical Activity Score of at least 3, NOSPECS grade of at least 4, and duration under 3 months. Any patient with an uncontrolled infection, another autoimmune disease, pregnancy or lactation was excluded. Diagnoses were established on the basis of clinical symptoms, serum thyroxine and TRAb, thyroid ultrasound, and orbital computed tomography. PBMCs were separated from approximately 10 ml of fresh peripheral blood using Ficoll-Paque density gradient centrifugation. Total RNA was extracted with Trizol reagent, and quality was checked on an Agilent 2100 Bioanalyzer. This entry comes from a study of T cells in Graves' hyperthyroidism and ophthalmopathy (dated by TCRdb to 2018 to 2020). Some background on the complete study: Peripheral blood was collected at initial diagnosis, before any treatment. A discovery cohort of roughly 100 patients, about 44 with Graves' ophthalmopathy and under 60 with stable Graves' hyperthyroidism, was used to find distinguishing TCR V-J signatures. Prospective prediction of ophthalmopathy was tested in an independent validation cohort of some 19 hyperthyroidism patients and around 16 patients who later progressed to ophthalmopathy. The 75 to 100 discovery patients were randomly split 7:3 into training and test sets. The study also compared thyroid tissue and blood T-cell repertoires from several Graves' hyperthyroidism patients. After sampling, hyperthyroidism patients received methimazole starting at 30 mg daily, and ophthalmopathy patients received high-dose intravenous methylprednisolone. The paper describes TCR Vbeta CDR3 sequencing of fewer than 150 peripheral blood samples, made up of 43 ophthalmopathy patients, around 78 hyperthyroidism patients and 17 progressor patients. General findings and caveats noted by the study authors: During validation, the model predicted progression to ophthalmopathy a median of approximately six months ahead of onset, with around 70% sensitivity and roughly 75% specificity. Most expanded thyroid clonotypes (frequency above 0.001) were also found in blood, which suggests that blood repertoires may mirror thyroid immune responses. Ophthalmopathy was separated from stable hyperthyroidism by a 13 V-J signature model, with approximately 86% sensitivity and around 81% specificity obtained in cross-validation and 80%/75% obtained in testing. Sample size was not statistically predetermined, and investigators were not blinded to group allocation.

The TCR beta CDR3 regions were amplified from the RNA transcripts. The first round of RT-PCR for the TCR CDR3 was performed with the HTBI primer set and the Qiagen OneStep RT-PCR kit. Libraries were constructed in a second round of multiplex PCR, after which size selection and purification were carried out. Libraries were sequenced paired-end with 100 bp reads on an Illumina HiSeq2000. As for the authors' bioinformatics: SOAPnuke was used to process the raw data, with reads discarded if the reads contained adapters or uncalled bases, had a mean Phred below 15, or lacked an exact constant-primer or identifier match. COPE v1.2.5 was used to merge high-quality paired reads, and clonotypes were defined as unique nucleotide sequences. MiTCR v1.1 was used to align clonotypes to the IMGT TRBV, TRBD and TRBJ reference segments. The analysis was restricted to V-J combinations with a frequency above 0.0001, which together covered around 99% of the repertoires. The TCS score was defined as F50 (clonal expansion) divided by E x V (chaos), with BLOSUM62-based TCRdist calculated between CDR3 peptides within each V-J. Welch's t-statistics and random forest reduced several hundred V-J features to 13, which were used in a naive Bayes classifier (R e1071). TCRdb trimmed the raw reads at Q25, called clones with MiXCR and kept productive beta chains. Under each unique CDR3 protein, matching rows form one entry showing the most common genes and DNA. These V and J calls are TCRdb output, not the study's own analysis. The table for this sample lists 600,000 or so distinct CDR3 sequences; more than 12% of them were counted only once. The top ten hold about an eighth of the sample.

The TCR originated in a woman aged 45 to 65 with Graves' ophthalmopathy. The material sequenced was blood.

The DNA is TGTGCCAGCAGCTCACTGTTCTGGAGTAAGGACGGCTACACCTTC. Its product reads: CASSSLFWSKDGYTF. Rearrangement joined TRBV12-3 or TRBV12-4 to TRBJ1-2; no confident D gene assignment can be made. From its cysteine to its phenylalanine, the CDR3 spans 15 amino acids. Here the CDR3 DNA is all that survives: 45 bases in frame from base 1. V is clipped by 6 bases and J by 8 bases, and the sequence between their germline boundaries is 22 bases long.